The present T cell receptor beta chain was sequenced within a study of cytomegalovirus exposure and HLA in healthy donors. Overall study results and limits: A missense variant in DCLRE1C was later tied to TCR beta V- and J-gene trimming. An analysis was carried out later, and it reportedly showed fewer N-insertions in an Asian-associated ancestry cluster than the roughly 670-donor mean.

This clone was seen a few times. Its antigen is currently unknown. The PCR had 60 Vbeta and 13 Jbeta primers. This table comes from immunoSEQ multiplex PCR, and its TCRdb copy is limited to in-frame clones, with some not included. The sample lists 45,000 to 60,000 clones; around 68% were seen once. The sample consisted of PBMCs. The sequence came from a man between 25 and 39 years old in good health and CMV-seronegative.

The CDR3 nucleotides read TGTGCCAGCAGCCCGGACAGGGAAAGGCAGTACTTC. Amino acid sequence: CASSPDRERQYF. The J gene is TRBJ2-7, the V gene TRBV7-6, with 8 bases fitting TRBD1. The CDR3 consists of 12 residues. The J segment lost 9 bases and the V segment lost 5 bases, leaving 6 bases of the junction unmatched. Germline CDR1 SGHVS, CDR2 FNYEAQ. Using reference TRBV7-6 and TRBJ2-7 for the parts outside the CDR3, the full variable domain is GAGVSQSPRYKVTKRGQDVALRCDPISGHVSLYWYRQALGQGPEFLTYFNYEAQQDKSGLPNDRFSAERPEGSISTLTIQRTEQRDSAMYRCASSPDRERQYFGPGTRLTVT.